The clone carrying this TCR beta chain was seen many times. TCRdb independently ran MiXCR on the reads; one entry per CDR3 protein. The sample contains approximately 500,000 distinct CDR3 sequences, 10% to 12% of which appear only once. These data come from a study of T cell repertoires in cytomegalovirus infection. Study in general: Evidence of both CMV infection and a matching HLA type came from public TCR beta signatures.

This receptor was taken from a human donor in good health (CMV status not recorded). Some clones in this sample may be carry-over from other donors' samples. Sequencing was done on a sample of PBMCs.

CDR3 residues: CASSSSGATYNEQFF. Written as DNA, the CDR3 is TGTGCCAGCAGCAGTAGCGGGGCCACCTACAATGAGCAGTTCTTC. The rearrangement uses TRBV12-3 or TRBV12-4 and TRBJ2-1; 8 nucleotides match TRBD2. J was trimmed by 2 bases and V by 6 bases; bases with no gene match: 6. The CDR3 loop spans 15 amino acids.